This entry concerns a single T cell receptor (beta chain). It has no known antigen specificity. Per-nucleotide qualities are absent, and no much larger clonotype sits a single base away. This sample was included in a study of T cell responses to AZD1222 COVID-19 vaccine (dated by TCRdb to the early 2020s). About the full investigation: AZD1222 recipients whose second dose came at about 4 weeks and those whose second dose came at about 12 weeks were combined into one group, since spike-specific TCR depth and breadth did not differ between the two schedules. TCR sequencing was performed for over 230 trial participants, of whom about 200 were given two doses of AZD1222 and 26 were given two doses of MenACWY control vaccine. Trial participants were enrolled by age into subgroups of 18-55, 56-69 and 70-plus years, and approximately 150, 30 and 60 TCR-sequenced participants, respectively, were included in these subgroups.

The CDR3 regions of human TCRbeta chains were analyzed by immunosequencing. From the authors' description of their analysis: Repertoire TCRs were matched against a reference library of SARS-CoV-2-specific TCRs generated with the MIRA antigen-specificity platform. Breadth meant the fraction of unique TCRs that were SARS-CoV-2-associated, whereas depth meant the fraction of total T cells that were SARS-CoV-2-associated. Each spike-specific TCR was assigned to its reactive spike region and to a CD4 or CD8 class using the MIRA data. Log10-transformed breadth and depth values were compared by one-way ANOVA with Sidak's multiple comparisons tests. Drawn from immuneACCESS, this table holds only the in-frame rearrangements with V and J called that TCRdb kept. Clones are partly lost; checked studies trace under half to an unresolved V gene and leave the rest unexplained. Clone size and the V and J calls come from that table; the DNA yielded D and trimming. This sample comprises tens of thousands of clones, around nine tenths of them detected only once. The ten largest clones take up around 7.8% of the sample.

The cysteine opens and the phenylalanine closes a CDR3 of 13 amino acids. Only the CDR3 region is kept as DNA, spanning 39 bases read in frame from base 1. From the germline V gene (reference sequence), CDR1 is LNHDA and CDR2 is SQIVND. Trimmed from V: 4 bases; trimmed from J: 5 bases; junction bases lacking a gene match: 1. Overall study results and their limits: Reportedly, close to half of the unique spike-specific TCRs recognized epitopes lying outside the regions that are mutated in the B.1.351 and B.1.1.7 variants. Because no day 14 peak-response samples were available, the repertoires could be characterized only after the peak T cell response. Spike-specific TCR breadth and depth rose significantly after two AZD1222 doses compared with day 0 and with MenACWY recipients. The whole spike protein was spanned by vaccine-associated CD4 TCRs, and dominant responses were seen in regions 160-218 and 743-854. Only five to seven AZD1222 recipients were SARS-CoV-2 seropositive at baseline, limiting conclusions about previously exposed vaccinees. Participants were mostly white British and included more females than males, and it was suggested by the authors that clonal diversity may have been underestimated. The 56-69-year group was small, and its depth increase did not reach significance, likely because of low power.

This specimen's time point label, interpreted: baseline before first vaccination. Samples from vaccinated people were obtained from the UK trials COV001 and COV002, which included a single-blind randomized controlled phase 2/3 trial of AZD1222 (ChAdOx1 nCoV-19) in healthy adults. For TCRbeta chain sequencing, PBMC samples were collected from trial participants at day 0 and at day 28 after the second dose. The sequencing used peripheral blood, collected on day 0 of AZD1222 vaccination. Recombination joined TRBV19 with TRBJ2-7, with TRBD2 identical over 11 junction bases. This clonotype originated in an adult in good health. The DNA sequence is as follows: TGTGCCAGTAGTAGGGGACTAGCGGACGAGCAGTACTTC. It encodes CASSRGLADEQYF.